This T cell receptor (beta chain) was identified in a study of blood T cell repertoires in COVID-19. The wider study: Both acute and convalescent COVID-19 samples were obtained from the United States, Italy and Spain. T cells, B-cell-depleted T cells, or PBMCs provided the cDNA or gDNA that served as material.

In the original workflow: Counts of nucleated cells, estimated from reference gene primer amplification, were obtained. TCRdb's table, derived via immunoSEQ multiplex PCR, lists solely in-frame clones and lacks some. The V and J calls and clone size were taken over from that table, and D and trimming were inferred from the DNA. Found here are 150,000 to 200,000 clones, about 80% of them singletons; the top ten hold under 3%. V was pared by 0 bases and J by 3 bases, with 11 bases between. In germline, CDR1 is LNHNV, CDR2 YYDKDF (reference sequence). This CDR3 has 16 amino acids. The sample comprised peripheral blood. The chain couples TRBV15 to TRBJ2-2; D is perhaps TRBD1 (5 bases). The sequence came from a human donor with acute or convalescent COVID-19. The donor label of this sample is uncertain. The CDR3 here is CATSRDRQGYTGELFF. The DNA of the CDR3 is TGTGCCACCAGCAGAGATCGGCAGGGTTACACCGGGGAGCTGTTTTTT.